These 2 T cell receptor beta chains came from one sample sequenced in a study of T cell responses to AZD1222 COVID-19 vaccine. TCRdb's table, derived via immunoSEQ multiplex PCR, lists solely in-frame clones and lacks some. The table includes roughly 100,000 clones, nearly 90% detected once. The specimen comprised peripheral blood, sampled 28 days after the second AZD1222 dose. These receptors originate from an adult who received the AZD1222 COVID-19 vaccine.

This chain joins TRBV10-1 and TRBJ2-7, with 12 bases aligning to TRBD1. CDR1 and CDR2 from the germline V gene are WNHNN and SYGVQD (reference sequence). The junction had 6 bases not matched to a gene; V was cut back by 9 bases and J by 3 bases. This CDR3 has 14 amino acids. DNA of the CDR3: TGCGCCAGTTCCGGGACAGGGGGCTTCTACGAGCAGTACTTC. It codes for CASSGTGGFYEQYF.

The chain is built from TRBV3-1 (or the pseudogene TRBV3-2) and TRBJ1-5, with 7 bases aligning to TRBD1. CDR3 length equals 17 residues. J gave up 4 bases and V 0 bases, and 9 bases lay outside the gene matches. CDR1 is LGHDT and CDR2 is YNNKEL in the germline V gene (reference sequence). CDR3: CASSQDQTGVGNQPQHF. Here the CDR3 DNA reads TGTGCCAGCAGCCAAGACCAAACAGGGGTAGGTAATCAGCCCCAGCATTTT.